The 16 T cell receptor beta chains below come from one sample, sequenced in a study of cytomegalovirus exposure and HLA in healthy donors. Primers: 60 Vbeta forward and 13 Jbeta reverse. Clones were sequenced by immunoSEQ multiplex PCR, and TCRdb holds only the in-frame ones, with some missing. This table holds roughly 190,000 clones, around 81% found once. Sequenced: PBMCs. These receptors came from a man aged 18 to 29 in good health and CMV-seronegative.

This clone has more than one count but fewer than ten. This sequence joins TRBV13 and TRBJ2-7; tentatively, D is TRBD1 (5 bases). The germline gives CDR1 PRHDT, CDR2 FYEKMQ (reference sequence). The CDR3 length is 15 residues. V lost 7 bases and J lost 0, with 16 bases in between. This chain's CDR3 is CASNSGSDSSYEQYF. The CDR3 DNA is TGTGCCAGCAACTCCGGCTCCGACAGCTCCTACGAGCAGTACTTC.

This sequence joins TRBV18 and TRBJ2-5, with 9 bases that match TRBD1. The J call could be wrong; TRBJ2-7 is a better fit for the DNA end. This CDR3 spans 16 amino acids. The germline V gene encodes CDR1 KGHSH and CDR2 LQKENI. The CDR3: CASSPVSGTGNYEQYF. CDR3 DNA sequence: TGTGCCAGCTCACCAGTCTCGGGGACAGGGAACTACGAGCAGTACTTC.

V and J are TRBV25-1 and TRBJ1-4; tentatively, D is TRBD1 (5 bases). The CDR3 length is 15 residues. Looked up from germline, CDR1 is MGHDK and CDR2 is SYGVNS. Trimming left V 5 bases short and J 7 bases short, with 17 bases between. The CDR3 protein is CASSPYGRGLEKLFF. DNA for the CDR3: TGTGCCAGCAGTCCGTACGGAAGGGGTCTTGAAAAACTGTTTTTT. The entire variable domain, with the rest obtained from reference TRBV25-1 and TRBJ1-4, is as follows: EADIYQTPRYLVIGTGKKITLECSQTMGHDKMYWYQQDPGMELHLIHYSYGVNSTEKGDLSSESTVSRIRTEHFPLTLESARPSHTSQYLCASSPYGRGLEKLFFGSGTQLSVL.

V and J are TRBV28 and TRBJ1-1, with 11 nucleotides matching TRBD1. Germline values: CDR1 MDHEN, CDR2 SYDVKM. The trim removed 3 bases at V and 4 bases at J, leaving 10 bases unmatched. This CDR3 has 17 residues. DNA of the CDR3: TGTGCCAGCAGTTTGTACGGACAGGGGGCAGGGAGCACTGAAGCTTTCTTT. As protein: CASSLYGQGAGSTEAFF.

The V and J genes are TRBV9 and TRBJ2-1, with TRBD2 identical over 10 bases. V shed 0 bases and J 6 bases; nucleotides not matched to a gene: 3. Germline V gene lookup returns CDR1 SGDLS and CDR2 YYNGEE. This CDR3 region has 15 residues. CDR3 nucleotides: TGTGCCAGCAGCGTAGCTAGCGGGAGTTTCAATGAGCAGTTCTTC. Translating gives CASSVASGSFNEQFF.

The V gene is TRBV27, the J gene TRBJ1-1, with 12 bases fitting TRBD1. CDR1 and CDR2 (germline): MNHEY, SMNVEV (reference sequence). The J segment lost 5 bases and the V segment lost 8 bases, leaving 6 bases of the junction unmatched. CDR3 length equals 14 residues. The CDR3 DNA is TGTGCCAGCCGGTGGGACAGGGGGCAAACTGAAGCTTTCTTT. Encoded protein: CASRWDRGQTEAFF.

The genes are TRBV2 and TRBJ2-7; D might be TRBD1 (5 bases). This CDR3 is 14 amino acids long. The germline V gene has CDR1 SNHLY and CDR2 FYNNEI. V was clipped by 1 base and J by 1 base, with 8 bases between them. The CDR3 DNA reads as TGTGCCAGCAGTGAAGACAGGAGATCCTACGAGCAGTACTTC. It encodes CASSEDRRSYEQYF.

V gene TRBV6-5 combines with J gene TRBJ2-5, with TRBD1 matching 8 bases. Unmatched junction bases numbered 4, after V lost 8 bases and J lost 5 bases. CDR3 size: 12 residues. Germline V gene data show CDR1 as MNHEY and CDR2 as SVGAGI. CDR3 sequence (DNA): TGTGCCAGCTCAACAGGGGGGGAGACCCAGTACTTC. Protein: CASSTGGETQYF.

CDR3 coding DNA: TGTGCCAGCAAGGGCGGGGGCGGCGCAGATACGCAGTATTTT. The encoded protein is CASKGGGGADTQYF. The V call is TRBV6-1, the J call TRBJ2-3; D perhaps matches TRBD2 (7 bases). V was pared by 7 bases and J by 4 bases, with 15 bases between. The CDR3 covers 14 residues. CDR1 is MNHNS, CDR2 SASEGT, per germline.

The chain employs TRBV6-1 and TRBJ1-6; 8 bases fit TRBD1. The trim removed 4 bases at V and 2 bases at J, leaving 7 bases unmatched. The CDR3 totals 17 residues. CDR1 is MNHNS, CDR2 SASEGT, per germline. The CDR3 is CASSAPQGATYNSPLHF. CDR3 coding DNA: TGTGCCAGCAGTGCTCCTCAGGGGGCAACCTATAATTCACCCCTCCACTTT.

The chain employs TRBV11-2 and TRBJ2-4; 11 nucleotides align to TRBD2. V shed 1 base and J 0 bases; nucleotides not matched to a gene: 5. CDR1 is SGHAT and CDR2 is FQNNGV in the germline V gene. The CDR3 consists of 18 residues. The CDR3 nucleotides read TGTGCCAGCAGCTTAGGACTAGCGGGGACGTTAGCCAAAAACATTCAGTACTTC. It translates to CASSLGLAGTLAKNIQYF. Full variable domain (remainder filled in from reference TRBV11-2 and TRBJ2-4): EAGVAQSPRYKIIEKRQSVAFWCNPISGHATLYWYQQILGQGPKLLIQFQNNGVVDDSQLPKDRFSAERLKGVDSTLKIQPAKLEDSAVYLCASSLGLAGTLAKNIQYFGAGTRLSVL.

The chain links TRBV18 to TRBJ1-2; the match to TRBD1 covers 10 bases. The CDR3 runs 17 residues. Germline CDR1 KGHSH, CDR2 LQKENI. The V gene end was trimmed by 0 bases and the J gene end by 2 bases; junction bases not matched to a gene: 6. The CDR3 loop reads CASSPPGGTGANYGYTF. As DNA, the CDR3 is TGTGCCAGCTCACCACCGGGGGGGACAGGGGCCAACTATGGCTACACCTTC.

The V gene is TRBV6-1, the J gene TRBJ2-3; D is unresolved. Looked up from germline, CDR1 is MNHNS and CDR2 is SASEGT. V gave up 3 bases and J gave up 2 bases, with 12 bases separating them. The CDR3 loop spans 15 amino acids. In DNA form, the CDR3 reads TGTGCCAGCAGTGATCTTCCAGCGCACACAGATACGCAGTATTTT. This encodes CASSDLPAHTDTQYF.

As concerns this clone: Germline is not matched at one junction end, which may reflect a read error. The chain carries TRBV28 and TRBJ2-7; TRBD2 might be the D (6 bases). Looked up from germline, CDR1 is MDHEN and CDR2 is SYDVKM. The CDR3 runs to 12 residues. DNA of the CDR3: TGTGCCAGCAGACCGGGAGACTACGAGCAGTGCTTC. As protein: CASRPGDYEQCF.

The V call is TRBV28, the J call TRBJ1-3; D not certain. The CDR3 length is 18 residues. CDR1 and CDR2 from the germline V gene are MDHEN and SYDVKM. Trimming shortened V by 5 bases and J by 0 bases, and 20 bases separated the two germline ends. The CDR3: CASSQLPTDKSSGNTIYF. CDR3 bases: TGTGCCAGCAGTCAATTACCCACCGATAAGAGCTCTGGAAACACCATATATTTT.

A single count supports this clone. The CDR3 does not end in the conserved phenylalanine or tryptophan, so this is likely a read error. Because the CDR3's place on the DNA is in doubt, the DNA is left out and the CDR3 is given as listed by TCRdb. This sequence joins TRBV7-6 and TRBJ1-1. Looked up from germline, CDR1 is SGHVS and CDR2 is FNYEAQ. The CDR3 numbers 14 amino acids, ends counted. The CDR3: CASSLGIIMESRGI.